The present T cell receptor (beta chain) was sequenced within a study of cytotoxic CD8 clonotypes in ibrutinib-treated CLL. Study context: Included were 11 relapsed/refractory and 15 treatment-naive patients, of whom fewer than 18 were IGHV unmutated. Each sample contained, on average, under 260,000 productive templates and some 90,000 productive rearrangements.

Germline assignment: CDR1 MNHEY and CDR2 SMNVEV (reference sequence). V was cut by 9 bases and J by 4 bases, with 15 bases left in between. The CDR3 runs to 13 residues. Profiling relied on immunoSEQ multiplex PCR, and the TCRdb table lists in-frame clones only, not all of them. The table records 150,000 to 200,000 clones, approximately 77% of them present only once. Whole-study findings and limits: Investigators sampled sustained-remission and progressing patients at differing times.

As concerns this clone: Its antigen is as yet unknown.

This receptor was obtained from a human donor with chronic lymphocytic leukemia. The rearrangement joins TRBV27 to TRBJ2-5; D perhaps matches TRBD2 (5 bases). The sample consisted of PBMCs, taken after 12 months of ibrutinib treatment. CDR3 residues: CARLVLTPETQYF. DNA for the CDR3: TGTGCCAGACTAGTTCTCACGCCAGAGACCCAGTACTTC.